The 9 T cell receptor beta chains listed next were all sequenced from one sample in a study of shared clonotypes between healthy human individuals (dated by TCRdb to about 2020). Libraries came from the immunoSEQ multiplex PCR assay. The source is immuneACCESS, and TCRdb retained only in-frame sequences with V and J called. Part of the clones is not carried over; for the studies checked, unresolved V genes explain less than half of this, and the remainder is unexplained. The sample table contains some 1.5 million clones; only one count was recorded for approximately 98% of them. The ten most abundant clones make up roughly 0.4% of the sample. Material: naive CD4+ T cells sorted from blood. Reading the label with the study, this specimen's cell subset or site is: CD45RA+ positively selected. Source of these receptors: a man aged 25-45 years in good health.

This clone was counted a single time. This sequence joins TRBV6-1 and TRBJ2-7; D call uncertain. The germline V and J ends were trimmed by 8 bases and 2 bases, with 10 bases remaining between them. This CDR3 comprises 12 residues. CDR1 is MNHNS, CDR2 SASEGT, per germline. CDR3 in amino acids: CASREEPYEQYF. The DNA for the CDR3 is TGTGCCAGCCGAGAGGAACCCTACGAGCAGTACTTC.

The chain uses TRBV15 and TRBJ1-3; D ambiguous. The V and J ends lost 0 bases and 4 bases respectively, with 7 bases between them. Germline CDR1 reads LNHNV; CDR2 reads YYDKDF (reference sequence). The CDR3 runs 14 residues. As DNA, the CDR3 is TGTGCCACCAGCAGAGATAAGTTGGGAAACACCATATATTTT. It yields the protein CATSRDKLGNTIYF.

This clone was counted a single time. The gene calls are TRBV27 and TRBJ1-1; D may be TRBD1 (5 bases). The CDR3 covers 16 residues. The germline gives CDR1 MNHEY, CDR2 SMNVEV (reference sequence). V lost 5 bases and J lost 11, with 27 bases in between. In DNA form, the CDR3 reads TGTGCCAGCAGTAGGCTCGTAGGGGACGGCCTCAATGGGGCTTTCTTT. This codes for CASSRLVGDGLNGAFF.

Here the CDR3 reads CASSPSGGGNRYHYEQYF. CDR3 nucleotides: TGTGCCAGCTCACCCTCGGGGGGCGGGAACAGATACCACTACGAGCAGTACTTC. The rearrangement joins TRBV18 to TRBJ2-7; TRBD2 is a possible D gene (7 bases). The germline CDR1 and CDR2 sequences are KGHSH and LQKENI. Between the trimmed V and J ends, which lost 3 bases and 3 bases, there was a span of 24 bases. There are 18 residues in the CDR3.

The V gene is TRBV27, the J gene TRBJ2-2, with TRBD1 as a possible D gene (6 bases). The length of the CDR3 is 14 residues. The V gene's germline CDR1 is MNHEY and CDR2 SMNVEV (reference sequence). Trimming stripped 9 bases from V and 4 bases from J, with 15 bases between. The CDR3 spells CASTGWLGTGELFF. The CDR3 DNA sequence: TGTGCCAGTACAGGGTGGTTGGGCACCGGGGAGCTGTTTTTT.

CDR3 in amino acids: CASSLAPGNNEQFF. As DNA, the CDR3 is TGCGCCAGCAGCTTGGCCCCAGGGAACAATGAGCAGTTCTTC. This chain joins TRBV5-1 and TRBJ2-1; a possible D gene is TRBD1 (5 bases). Germline lookup yields CDR1 SGHRS and CDR2 YFSETQ. Trimming shortened V by 0 bases and J by 5 bases, and 9 bases separated the two germline ends. The CDR3 length is 14 residues.

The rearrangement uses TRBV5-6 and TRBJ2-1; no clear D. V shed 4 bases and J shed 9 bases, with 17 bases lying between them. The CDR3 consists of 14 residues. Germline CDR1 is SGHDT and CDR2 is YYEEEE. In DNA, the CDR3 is TGTGCCAGCAGCCCCCTAGTTATGCGCCGTGAGCAGTTCTTC. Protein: CASSPLVMRREQFF.

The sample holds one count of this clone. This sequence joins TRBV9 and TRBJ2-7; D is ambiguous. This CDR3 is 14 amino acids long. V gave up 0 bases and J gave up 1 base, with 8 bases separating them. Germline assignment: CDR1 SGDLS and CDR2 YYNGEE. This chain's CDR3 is CASSVGEVSYEQYF. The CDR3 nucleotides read TGTGCCAGCAGCGTAGGCGAAGTATCCTACGAGCAGTACTTC. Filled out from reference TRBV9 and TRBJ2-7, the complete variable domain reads DSGVTQTPKHLITATGQRVTLRCSPRSGDLSVYWYQQSLDQGLQFLIQYYNGEERAKGNILERFSAQQFPDLHSELNLSSLELGDSALYFCASSVGEVSYEQYFGPGTRLTVT.

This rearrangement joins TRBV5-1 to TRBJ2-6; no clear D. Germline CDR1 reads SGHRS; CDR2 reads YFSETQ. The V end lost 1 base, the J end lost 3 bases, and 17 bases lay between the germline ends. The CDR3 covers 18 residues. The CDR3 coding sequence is TGCGCCAGCAGCTTGTTTGCGGAGTGGAGACTTGGGGCCAACGTCCTGACTTTC. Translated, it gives CASSLFAEWRLGANVLTF.